The T cell receptor (beta chain) described here comes from a study of cytomegalovirus exposure and HLA in healthy donors. The PCR had 60 Vbeta and 13 Jbeta primers. Libraries were prepared by immunoSEQ multiplex PCR; TCRdb keeps only in-frame clonotypes and omits some of them. The sample consists of around 140,000 clones, 80% to 90% of them appearing once. Regarding the study as a whole: A prior analysis recorded that most TCR beta V segments were productive about 87% or about 30% of the time.

About this clone: The antigen remains undetermined.

Trimming took 4 bases from V and 3 from J, leaving 9 bases between them. Germline CDR1 is MNHEY and CDR2 is SVGAGI. The CDR3 consists of 13 residues. The clonotype was recovered from a woman in her 30s in good health and CMV-seronegative. Sequences were obtained from PBMCs. The rearrangement uses TRBV6-5 and TRBJ1-1, with D possibly TRBD1 on 5 matching bases. This chain's CDR3 is CASSWGSDTEAFF. CDR3 nucleotides: TGTGCCAGCAGTTGGGGCAGTGACACTGAAGCTTTCTTT.